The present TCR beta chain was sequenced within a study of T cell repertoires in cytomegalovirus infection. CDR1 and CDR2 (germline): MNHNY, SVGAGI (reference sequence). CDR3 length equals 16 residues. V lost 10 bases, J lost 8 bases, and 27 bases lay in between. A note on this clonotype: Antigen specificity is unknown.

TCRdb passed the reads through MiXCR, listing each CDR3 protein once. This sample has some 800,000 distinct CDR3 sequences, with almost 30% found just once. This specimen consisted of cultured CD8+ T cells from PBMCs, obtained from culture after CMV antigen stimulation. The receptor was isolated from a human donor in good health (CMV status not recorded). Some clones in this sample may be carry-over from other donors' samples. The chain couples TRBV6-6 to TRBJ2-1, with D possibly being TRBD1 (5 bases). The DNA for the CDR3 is TGTGCCACCCATCTAACCGGACACTTCTCCCGAGATGAGCAGTTCTTC. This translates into CATHLTGHFSRDEQFF.